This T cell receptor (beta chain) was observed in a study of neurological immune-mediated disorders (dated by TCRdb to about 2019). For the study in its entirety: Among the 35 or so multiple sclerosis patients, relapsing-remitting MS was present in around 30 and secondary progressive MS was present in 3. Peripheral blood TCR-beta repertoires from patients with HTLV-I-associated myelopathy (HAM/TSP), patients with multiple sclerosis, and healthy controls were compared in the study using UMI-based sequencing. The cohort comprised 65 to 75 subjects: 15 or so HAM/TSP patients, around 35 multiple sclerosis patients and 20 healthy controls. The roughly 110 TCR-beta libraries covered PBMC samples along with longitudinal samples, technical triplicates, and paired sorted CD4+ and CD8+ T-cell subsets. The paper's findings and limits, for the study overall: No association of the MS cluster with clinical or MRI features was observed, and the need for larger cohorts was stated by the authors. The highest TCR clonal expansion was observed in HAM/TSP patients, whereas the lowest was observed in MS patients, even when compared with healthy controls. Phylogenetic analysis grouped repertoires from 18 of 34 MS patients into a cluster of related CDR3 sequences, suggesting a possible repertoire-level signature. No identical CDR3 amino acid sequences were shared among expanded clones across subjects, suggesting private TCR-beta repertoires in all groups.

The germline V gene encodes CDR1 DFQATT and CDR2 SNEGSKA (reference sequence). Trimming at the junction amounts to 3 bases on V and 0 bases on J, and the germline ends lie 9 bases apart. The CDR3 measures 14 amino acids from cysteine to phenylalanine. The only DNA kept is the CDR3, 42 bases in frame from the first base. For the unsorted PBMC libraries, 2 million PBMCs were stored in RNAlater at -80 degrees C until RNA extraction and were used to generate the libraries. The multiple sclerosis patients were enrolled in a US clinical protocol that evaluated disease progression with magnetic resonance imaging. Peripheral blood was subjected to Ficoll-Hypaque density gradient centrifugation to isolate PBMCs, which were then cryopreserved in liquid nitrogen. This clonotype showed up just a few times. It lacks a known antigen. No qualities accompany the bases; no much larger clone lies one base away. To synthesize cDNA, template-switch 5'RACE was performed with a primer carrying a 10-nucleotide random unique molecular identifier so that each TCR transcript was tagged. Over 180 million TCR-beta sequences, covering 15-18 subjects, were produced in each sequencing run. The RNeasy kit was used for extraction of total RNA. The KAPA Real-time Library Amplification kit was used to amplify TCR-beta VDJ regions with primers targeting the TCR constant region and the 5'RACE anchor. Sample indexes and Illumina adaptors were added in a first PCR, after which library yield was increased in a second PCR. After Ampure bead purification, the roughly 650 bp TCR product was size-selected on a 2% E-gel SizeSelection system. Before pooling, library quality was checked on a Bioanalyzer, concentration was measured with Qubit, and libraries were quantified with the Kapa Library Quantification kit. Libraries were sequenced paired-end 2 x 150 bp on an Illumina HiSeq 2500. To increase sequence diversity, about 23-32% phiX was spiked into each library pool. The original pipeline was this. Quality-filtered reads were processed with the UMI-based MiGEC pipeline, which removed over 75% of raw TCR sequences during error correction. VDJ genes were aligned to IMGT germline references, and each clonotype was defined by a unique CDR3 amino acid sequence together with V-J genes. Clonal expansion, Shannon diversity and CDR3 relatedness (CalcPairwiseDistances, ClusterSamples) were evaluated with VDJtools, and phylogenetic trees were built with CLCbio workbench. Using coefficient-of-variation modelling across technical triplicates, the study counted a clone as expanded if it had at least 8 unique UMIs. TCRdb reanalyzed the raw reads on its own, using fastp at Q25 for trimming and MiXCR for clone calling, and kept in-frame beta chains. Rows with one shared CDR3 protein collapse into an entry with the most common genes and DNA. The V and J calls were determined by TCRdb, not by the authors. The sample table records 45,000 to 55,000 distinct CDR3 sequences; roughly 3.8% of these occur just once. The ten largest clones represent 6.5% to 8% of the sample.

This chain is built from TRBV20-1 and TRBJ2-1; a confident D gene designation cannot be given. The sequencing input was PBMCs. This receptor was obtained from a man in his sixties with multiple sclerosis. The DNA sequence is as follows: TGCAGTGCTAGGGACGGCAGCTCCTACAATGAGCAGTTCTTC. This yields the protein CSARDGSSYNEQFF.